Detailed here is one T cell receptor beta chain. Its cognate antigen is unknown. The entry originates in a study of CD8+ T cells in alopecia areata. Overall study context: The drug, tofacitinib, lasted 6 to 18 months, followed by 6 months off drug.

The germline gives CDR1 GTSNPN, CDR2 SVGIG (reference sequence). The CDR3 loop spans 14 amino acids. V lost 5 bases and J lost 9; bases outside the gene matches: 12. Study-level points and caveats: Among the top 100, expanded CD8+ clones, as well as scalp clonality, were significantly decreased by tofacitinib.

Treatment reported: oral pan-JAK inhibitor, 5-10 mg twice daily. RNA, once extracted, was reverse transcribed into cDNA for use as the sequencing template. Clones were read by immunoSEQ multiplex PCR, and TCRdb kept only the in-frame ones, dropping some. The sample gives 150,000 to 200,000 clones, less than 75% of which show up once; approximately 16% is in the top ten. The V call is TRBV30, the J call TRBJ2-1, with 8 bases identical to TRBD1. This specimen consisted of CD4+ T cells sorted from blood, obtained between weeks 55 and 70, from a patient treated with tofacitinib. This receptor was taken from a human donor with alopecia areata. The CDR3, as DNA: TGTGCCTGGCACGACAGGGGAATTTGGGGTGAGCAGTTCTTC. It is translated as CAWHDRGIWGEQFF.